This is a list of T cell receptor beta chains from one sample in a study of T cells in tuberculosis. The assay was immunoSEQ multiplex PCR, and TCRdb's table has in-frame clones only and misses some. The repertoire has 54,000 or so clones, roughly 79% of them found once; the top ten carry 9.5% to 15%. What was sequenced was CD1b-GMM tetramer-negative cells sorted from PBMCs. These TCRs come from an adult woman with latent tuberculosis. Both conserved end residues are part of each CDR3. A D gene is named only where the DNA matches it firmly. Part of the rows lack a size; the others show once, few, many or a class for expanded clones.

V	J	D	size	DNA	CDR3
TRBV11-2	TRBJ2-5	-	-	TGTGCCAGCAGCACCCCGGGACTCCGAGGAGGGGCCCAGTACTTC	CASSTPGLRGGAQYF
TRBV27	TRBJ2-7	TRBD2	-	TGTGCCAGCAGACAAAGCGGGACCTACGAGCAGTACTTC	CASRQSGTYEQYF
TRBV9	TRBJ2-3	-	-	TGTGCCAGCAGCGTAGTAGGGGACACAGATACGCAGTATTTT	CASSVVGDTDTQYF
TRBV18	TRBJ2-7	TRBD1	-	TGTGCCAGCTCACCACCTGACAGGGCCTCTTCCTACGAGCAGTACTTC	CASSPPDRASSYEQYF
TRBV19	TRBJ2-1	TRBD2	-	TGTGCCAGGCGACTAGCGGGTCATAATGATGAGCAGTTCTTC	CARRLAGHNDEQFF
TRBV7-2	TRBJ2-1	TRBD2	few	TGTGCCAGCAGCCTTAGCGGGGGATCCTACAATGAGCAGTTCTTC	CASSLSGGSYNEQFF
TRBV7-9	TRBJ1-5	-	-	TGTGCCAGCAGCGCGGGGGGCCGTGCAAAGCCCCAGCATTTT	CASSAGGRAKPQHF
TRBV10-2	TRBJ1-1	-	once	TGCGCCAGCAGTGAAGAGGAGGGGAACACTGAAGCTTTCTTT	CASSEEEGNTEAFF
TRBV7-2	TRBJ2-1	-	-	TGTGCCAGCAGCTTAGTTTATAGTGCCCGCAATGAGCAGTTCTTC	CASSLVYSARNEQFF
TRBV7-3	TRBJ2-1	TRBD1	-	TGTGCCAGCAGCTTAGTGGGACAGGGCTACAATGAGCAGTTCTTC	CASSLVGQGYNEQFF
TRBV7-3	TRBJ2-1	TRBD2	-	TGTGCCAGCAGCTTAAACCGGGGGGGCCGGAATGAGCAGTTCTTC	CASSLNRGGRNEQFF
TRBV7-2	TRBJ2-1	TRBD2	-	TGTGCCAGCAGCTTAGGAGGACTAGCGGGGGGCTCCAATGAGCAGTTCTTC	CASSLGGLAGGSNEQFF
TRBV9	TRBJ2-1	TRBD2	-	TGTGCCAGCAGCGTTGGCGGACTAGCGGGGGGGGGAAATGAGCAGTTCTTC	CASSVGGLAGGGNEQFF
TRBV27	TRBJ2-1	TRBD2	-	TGTGCCAGCAGTTACCGACAGGTAGGTAGCGGGAGGGATGAGCAGTTCTTC	CASSYRQVGSGRDEQFF
TRBV7-8	TRBJ2-1	-	-	TGTGCCAGCAGCTACGGGGTTCTTTGGGGAATGAATGAGCAGTTCTTC	CASSYGVLWGMNEQFF
TRBV27	TRBJ1-1	TRBD1	-	TGTGCCAGCACACGACAGGGCCCGAACACTGAAGCTTTCTTT	CASTRQGPNTEAFF
TRBV4-2	TRBJ2-1	-	-	TGTGCCAGCAGCCAAGAATTCGGGGAGGAGCAGTTCTTC	CASSQEFGEEQFF
TRBV5-1	TRBJ2-5	TRBD2	-	TGCGCCAGCAGCTTGCTAGCGGAAGAGACCCAGTACTTC	CASSLLAEETQYF
TRBV9	TRBJ1-5	-	few	TGTGCCAGCAGCGCTAGTCACGAACCTTATCAGCCCCAGCATTTT	CASSASHEPYQPQHF
TRBV23-1	TRBJ2-2	-	once	TGCGCCAGCAGTCAATCGCAGGGATGGACCGGGGAGCTGTTTTTT	CASSQSQGWTGELFF
TRBV4-2	TRBJ1-5	-	-	TGTGCCAGCAGCCAAGACCCCGGCAGGGACAATCAGCCCCAGCATTTT	CASSQDPGRDNQPQHF
TRBV7-2	TRBJ1-6	-	-	TGTGCCAGCAGCTTAGAATCACGGAGCCCCCACTTT	CASSLESRSPHF
TRBV5-1	TRBJ2-1	TRBD1	-	TGCGCCAGCAGCCAATGGACAGGGGATTCTAATGAGCAGTTCTTC	CASSQWTGDSNEQFF
TRBV28	TRBJ1-3	-	-	TGTGCCAGCAGTTTATCCAGGGGAAACGCCATATATTTT	CASSLSRGNAIYF
TRBV19	TRBJ1-1	TRBD1	-	TGTGCCAGTAGTATCAGGCAGGGGGTAAAGAACACTGAAGCTTTCTTT	CASSIRQGVKNTEAFF
TRBV6-5	TRBJ2-7	TRBD2	-	TGTGCCAGCAGAGCACTAGCGGGCTCCTACGAGCAGTACTTC	CASRALAGSYEQYF
TRBV4-3	TRBJ1-1	-	-	TGCGCCAGCAGCCAAGATCTAAGAGAGAGAGAAGCTTTCTTT	CASSQDLREREAFF